The 18 T cell receptor beta chains below were found in one sample sequenced in a study of identical twins. TCRdb recomputed calls from the 5' RACE reads with MiXCR, one row per CDR3 protein. The sample lists more than 400,000 distinct CDR3 sequences, roughly 15% occurring once. The same sample was also used in a study of yellow fever vaccine responses in identical twins.

The material sequenced was CD4+ T cells sorted from blood. The receptors derive from a woman aged 18 to 35 in good health.

Comment on this clonotype: A junction end diverges from the germline sequence, so it may reflect a read error. The J gene is TRBJ2-5, the V gene TRBV7-7; D remains unclear. From germline, CDR1 is SSHAT and CDR2 FNYEAQ (reference sequence). The CDR3 length is 14 residues. The chain's CDR3 is CSSSPMATVETQYF. The CDR3 coding sequence is TGTTCCAGCAGCCCCATGGCCACCGTGGAGACCCAGTACTTC.

This clonotype appeared many times. The chain uses TRBV4-2 and TRBJ1-2; D gene uncertain. Germline values: CDR1 LGHNA, CDR2 YNFKEQ. Trimming shortened V by 2 bases and J by 5 bases, and 18 bases separated the two germline ends. This CDR3 region has 16 residues. CDR3 in amino acids: CASSQSEQSKIYGYTF. CDR3 nucleotides: TGTGCCAGCAGCCAATCGGAACAGAGTAAGATTTATGGCTACACCTTC.

This clonotype was seen more than once but under ten times. The V call is TRBV4-1, the J call TRBJ2-3; a weak D match, TRBD2 (6 bases). Germline assignment: CDR1 MGHRA and CDR2 YSYEKL. This CDR3 comprises 15 residues. Trimming took 0 bases from V and 5 from J, leaving 12 bases between them. The CDR3 here is CASSQDGRSGDTQYF. The CDR3 coding sequence is TGCGCCAGCAGCCAAGACGGCCGTAGCGGAGATACGCAGTATTTT.

The chain employs TRBV6-1 and TRBJ2-7; 9 bases fit TRBD2. Germline V gene lookup returns CDR1 MNHNS and CDR2 SASEGT. This CDR3 has 14 residues. The V and J ends lost 7 bases and 3 bases, in that order; junction bases with no gene match: 7. As DNA, the CDR3 is TGTGCCAGCATCTCCCCTAGCGGGATCTACGAGCAGTACTTC. Amino acid sequence: CASISPSGIYEQYF.

The rearrangement joins TRBV7-9 to TRBJ2-1; 10 bases fit TRBD2. Looked up from germline, CDR1 is SEHNR and CDR2 is FQNEAQ (reference sequence). The trim removed 5 bases at V and 3 bases at J, leaving 7 bases unmatched. The CDR3 runs 16 residues. CDR3 in DNA: TGTGCCAGCAGCCAACAGCGGGAGGGAAGCTACAATGAGCAGTTCTTC. It yields the protein CASSQQREGSYNEQFF.

This clonotype was found a few times. The chain is built from TRBV24-1 and TRBJ2-1, with TRBD1 matching 9 bases. Germline loops: CDR1 KGHDR, CDR2 SFDVKD. With V trimmed by 7 bases and J by 3 bases, 3 bases remained unmatched. The CDR3 contains 14 residues. This chain's CDR3 is CATSRDRDYNEQFF. Here the CDR3 DNA reads TGTGCCACCAGCCGGGACAGGGACTACAATGAGCAGTTCTTC.

This chain uses TRBV12-3 or TRBV12-4 with TRBJ2-7, with TRBD1 matching over 8 bases. Losses at the gene ends were 6 bases for V and 13 bases for J; bases not matched to a gene: 11. The CDR3 has 12 amino acids. The CDR3 here is CASSYDRGGSYV. The CDR3 nucleotides are TGTGCCAGCAGCTATGACAGGGGCGGATCCTACGTC.

This chain uses TRBV6-5 with TRBJ1-1; D unresolved. Trimming cost V 4 bases and J 2 bases, with 5 bases left between them. This CDR3 comprises 12 residues. Germline assignment: CDR1 MNHEY and CDR2 SVGAGI. Here the CDR3 reads CASSSINTEAFF. The DNA for the CDR3 is TGTGCCAGCAGTTCCATAAACACTGAAGCTTTCTTT.

The genes are TRBV10-3 and TRBJ2-3; tentatively, D is TRBD2 (5 bases). CDR3 length: 14 amino acids. From germline, CDR1 is ENHRY and CDR2 SYGVKD. Trimming took off 6 bases at V and 2 bases at J, with 12 bases between the two ends. CDR3 in DNA: TGTGCCATCAGAGCGGACTTCTCCACAGATACGCAGTATTTT. Translated: CAIRADFSTDTQYF.

This clonotype showed up just a few times. The CDR3 protein is CASDRDYGYTF. CDR3 coding DNA: TGTGCCTCGGACAGGGACTATGGCTACACCTTC. The V and J genes are TRBV28 and TRBJ1-2, with TRBD1 matching 8 bases. Losses at the gene ends were 11 bases for V and 3 bases for J; bases not matched to a gene: 2. The CDR3 covers 11 residues. The germline CDR1 and CDR2 sequences are MDHEN and SYDVKM.

The rearrangement joins TRBV25-1 to TRBJ2-1, with 7 nucleotides matching TRBD2. V shed 6 bases and J 4 bases; nucleotides not matched to a gene: 9. The V gene's germline CDR1 is MGHDK and CDR2 SYGVNS. The length of the CDR3 is 15 residues. This CDR3 is CASRLERGTYNEQFF. The CDR3 DNA is TGTGCCAGCAGGCTCGAGCGGGGAACTTACAATGAGCAGTTCTTC.

J is TRBJ2-2 and V is TRBV7-6; 12 nucleotides align to TRBD2. The V segment lost 1 base and the J segment 6 bases; nucleotides outside the gene matches: 12. CDR3 length: 19 residues. Germline lookup yields CDR1 SGHVS and CDR2 FNYEAQ. CDR3 DNA: TGTGCCAGCAGCTTAGGGGCAAAAGGACTAGCGGGGTTTGCCGGGGAGCTGTTTTTT. Translating it yields CASSLGAKGLAGFAGELFF.

V is TRBV27 and J is TRBJ2-7; 8 nucleotides line up with TRBD1. This CDR3 spans 15 amino acids. V gave up 2 bases and J gave up 3 bases; unmatched junction bases: 6. Per germline, CDR1 MNHEY and CDR2 SMNVEV (reference sequence). The CDR3: CASSLIAGGGYEQYF. Written as DNA, the CDR3 is TGTGCCAGCAGTTTAATCGCAGGGGGCGGCTACGAGCAGTACTTC.

This clonotype was counted only a few times. The rearrangement joins TRBV29-1 to TRBJ1-4, with 9 bases lining up with TRBD1. V was pared by 3 bases and J by 8 bases, with 4 bases of the junction left unmatched. This CDR3 is built from 13 residues. Germline V CDR1 and CDR2: SQVTM, ANQGSEA. The CDR3 loop is CSVEVQGAEKLFF. The DNA for the CDR3 is TGCAGCGTTGAGGTACAGGGGGCGGAAAAACTGTTTTTT.

This chain links TRBV4-1 with TRBJ1-5; 7 nucleotides line up with TRBD1. This CDR3 is built from 15 residues. The junction had 4 bases not matched to a gene; V was cut back by 3 bases and J by 2 bases. CDR1 is MGHRA and CDR2 is YSYEKL in the germline V gene. The CDR3 region has the DNA TGCGCCAGCAGCCAGACCGGGACAGGCAATCAGCCCCAGCATTTT. It codes for CASSQTGTGNQPQHF.

The chain couples TRBV12-3 or TRBV12-4 to TRBJ2-1, with 7 positions matching TRBD2. CDR3 size: 17 residues. Unmatched junction bases numbered 13, after V lost 6 bases and J lost 2 bases. The CDR3 bases are TGTGCCAGCAGCCAAGGGACTATCAAAAGGACCTACAATGAGCAGTTCTTC. Translation: CASSQGTIKRTYNEQFF.

This clonotype was counted a few times. This rearrangement joins TRBV11-2 to TRBJ2-1, with 14 bases lining up with TRBD2. The J segment lost 10 bases and the V segment lost 3 bases, leaving 8 bases of the junction unmatched. This CDR3 is built from 16 residues. Looked up from germline, CDR1 is SGHAT and CDR2 is FQNNGV. The CDR3 protein is CASSFAGLAGVGEQFF. CDR3 DNA sequence: TGTGCCAGCAGCTTTGCGGGACTAGCGGGAGTCGGGGAGCAGTTCTTC.

This sequence joins TRBV20-1 and TRBJ2-1; 7 nucleotides agree with TRBD1. The CDR3 extends over 14 amino acids. The germline V gene has CDR1 DFQATT and CDR2 SNEGSKA (reference sequence). V was clipped by 1 base and J by 3 bases; unmatched bases: 3. Here the CDR3 reads CSARVGTVYNEQFF. CDR3 sequence (DNA): TGCAGTGCTAGAGTCGGGACAGTCTACAATGAGCAGTTCTTC.